Sequencing of this T cell receptor beta chain was carried out in a study of cytomegalovirus exposure and HLA in healthy donors. Whole-study findings and limits: Among donors in an Asian-associated ancestry cluster, a later analysis reportedly found fewer N-insertions than the roughly 680-donor mean.

This clone was counted only a few times. The antigen remains undetermined. Those who donated were healthy bone marrow donors. Both 60 Vbeta primers and 13 Jbeta primers went into the PCR. The repertoire was sequenced with immunoSEQ multiplex PCR; TCRdb's copy has only in-frame clones and lacks some. The data contain about 150,000 clones, around 59% of them singletons. The germline V gene has CDR1 MNHEY and CDR2 SVGAGI. CDR3 length equals 11 residues. Trimming took off 8 bases at V and 7 bases at J, with 12 bases between the two ends. Sequences were obtained from PBMCs. This receptor was identified in a male donor in good health and CMV-seronegative. The chain combines TRBV6-5 with TRBJ2-7; a weak D match, TRBD1 (5 bases). CDR3 loop: CASETDGEQYF. CDR3 coding DNA: TGTGCCAGCGAGACAGATGGGGAGCAGTACTTC.